The present entry profiles one TCR beta chain with its context. Its antigen is unidentified. A second about 7 to 11 cycle PCR used barcoded and J-beta primers. TCRdb independently ran MiXCR on the 5' RACE reads; one entry per CDR3 protein. This table holds over 950,000 distinct CDR3 sequences, roughly half found once. The entry originates in a study of blood T cells in healthy people across ages. Study observations and caveats: Estimates of diversity drawn from one million T cells were considered underestimates. Reliance upon unsorted PBMCs precluded definitive naive versus antigen-experienced comparison. More naive CD4+ cells and higher diversity were found in long-lived than in aged donors.

The CDR3 contains 15 residues. Germline V gene lookup returns CDR1 DFQATT and CDR2 SNEGSKA (reference sequence). The trim removed 2 bases at V and 6 bases at J, leaving 10 bases unmatched. Healthy Caucasians from Russia aged about 6 to 90 served as donors. Sequencing used blood. This rearrangement joins TRBV20-1 to TRBJ2-7, with 10 positions matching TRBD2. The receptor comes from a woman aged 60-70 years in good health. The CDR3 spells CSARSAGLAGAEQYF. The CDR3 DNA reads as TGCAGTGCTAGATCGGCAGGCCTAGCGGGAGCCGAGCAGTACTTC.